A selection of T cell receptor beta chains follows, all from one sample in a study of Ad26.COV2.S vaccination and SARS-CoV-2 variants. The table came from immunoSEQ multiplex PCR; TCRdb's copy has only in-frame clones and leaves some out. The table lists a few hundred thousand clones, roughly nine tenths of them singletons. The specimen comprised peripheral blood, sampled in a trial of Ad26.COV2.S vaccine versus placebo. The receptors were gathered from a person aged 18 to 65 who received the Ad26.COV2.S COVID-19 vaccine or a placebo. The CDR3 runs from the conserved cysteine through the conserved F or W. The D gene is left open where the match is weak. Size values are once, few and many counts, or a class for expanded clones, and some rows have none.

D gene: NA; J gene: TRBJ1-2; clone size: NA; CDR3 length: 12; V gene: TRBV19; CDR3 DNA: TGTGCCAGTAGCTGGCAGTACTATGGCTACACCTTC; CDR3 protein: CASSWQYYGYTF
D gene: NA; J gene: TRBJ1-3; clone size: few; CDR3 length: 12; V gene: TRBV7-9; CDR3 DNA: TGTGCCAGCAGCTTATATGCTAACACCATATATTTT; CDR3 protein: CASSLYANTIYF
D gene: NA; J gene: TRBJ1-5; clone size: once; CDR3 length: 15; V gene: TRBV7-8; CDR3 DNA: TGTGCCAGCAGCTCCCAGGGAAATAGCAATCAGCCCCAGCATTTT; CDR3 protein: CASSSQGNSNQPQHF
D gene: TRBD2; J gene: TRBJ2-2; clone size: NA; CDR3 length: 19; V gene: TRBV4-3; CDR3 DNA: TGCGCCAGCAGCCAAGATACCGGACTAGCGGGAGTTCGCACCGGGGAGCTGTTTTTT; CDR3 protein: CASSQDTGLAGVRTGELFF
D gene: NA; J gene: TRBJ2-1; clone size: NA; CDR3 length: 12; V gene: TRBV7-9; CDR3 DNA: TGTGCCAGCAGGAACCTAAACAATGAGCAGTTCTTC; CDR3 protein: CASRNLNNEQFF
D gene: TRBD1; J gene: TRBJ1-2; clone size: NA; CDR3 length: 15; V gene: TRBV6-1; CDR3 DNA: TGTGCCAGCAGTGAAGCGCTTCAGGGACGGGACAGGAGGACCTTC; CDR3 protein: CASSEALQGRDRRTF
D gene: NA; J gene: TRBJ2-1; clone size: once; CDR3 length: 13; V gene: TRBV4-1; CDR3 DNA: TGCGCCAGCAGACTAGGGGAAGGGAATGAGCAGTTCTTC; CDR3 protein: CASRLGEGNEQFF
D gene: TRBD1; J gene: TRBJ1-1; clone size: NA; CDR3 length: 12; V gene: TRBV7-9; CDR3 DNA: TGTGCCAGTCAGGGACAGGAGACTGAAGCTTTCTTT; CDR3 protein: CASQGQETEAFF
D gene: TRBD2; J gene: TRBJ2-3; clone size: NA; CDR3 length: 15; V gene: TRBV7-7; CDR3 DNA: TGTGCCAGCAGCCCGGGACTAGCGGGGGTGGATACGCAGTATTTT; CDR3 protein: CASSPGLAGVDTQYF
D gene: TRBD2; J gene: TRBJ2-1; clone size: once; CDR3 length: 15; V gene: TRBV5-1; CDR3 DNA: TGCGCCAGCAGCCCCGGCGGGGCGGGAGTCAATGAGCAGTTCTTC; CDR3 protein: CASSPGGAGVNEQFF
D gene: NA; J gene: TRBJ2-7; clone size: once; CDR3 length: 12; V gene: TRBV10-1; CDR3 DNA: TGCGCCAGCAGTGGCTCGGGTCGCGAGCAGTACTTC; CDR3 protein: CASSGSGREQYF
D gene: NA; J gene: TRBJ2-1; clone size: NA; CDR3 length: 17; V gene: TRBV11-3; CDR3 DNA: TGTGCCAGCAGTCTAAGGGTGGCGGGGCCCACCTACAATGAGCAGTTCTTC; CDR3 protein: CASSLRVAGPTYNEQFF
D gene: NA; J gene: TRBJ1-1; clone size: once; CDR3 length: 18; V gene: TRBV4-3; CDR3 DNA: TGCGCCAGCAGCCAAGATCAGGTCACCGAATACTTGAACACTGAAGCTTTCTTT; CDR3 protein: CASSQDQVTEYLNTEAFF
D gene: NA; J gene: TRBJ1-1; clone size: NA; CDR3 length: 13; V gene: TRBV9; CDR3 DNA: TGTGCCAGCAGCACACTGGGGAACACTGAAGCTTTCTTT; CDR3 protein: CASSTLGNTEAFF
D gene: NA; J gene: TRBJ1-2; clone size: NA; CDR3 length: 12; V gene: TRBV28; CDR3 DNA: TGTGCCAGCAGCTACACCCCGGGGGGCTACACCTTC; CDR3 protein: CASSYTPGGYTF
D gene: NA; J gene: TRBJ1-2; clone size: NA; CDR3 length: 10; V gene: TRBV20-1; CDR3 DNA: TGCAGTGCTCGGGCCCGGGGCTACACCTTC; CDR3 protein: CSARARGYTF
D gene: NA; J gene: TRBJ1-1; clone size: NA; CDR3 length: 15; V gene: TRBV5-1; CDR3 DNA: TGCGCCAGCAGTCATACTATTCCGTCGAACACTGAAGCTTTCTTT; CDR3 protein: CASSHTIPSNTEAFF
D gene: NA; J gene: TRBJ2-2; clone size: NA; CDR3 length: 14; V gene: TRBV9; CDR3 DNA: TGTGCCAGCAGCGTATACCTGAACACCGGGGAGCTGTTTTTT; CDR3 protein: CASSVYLNTGELFF
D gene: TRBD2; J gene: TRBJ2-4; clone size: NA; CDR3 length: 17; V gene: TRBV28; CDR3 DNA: TGTGCCAGCAGTTTTTTTAGGCTAGCGGGAGAAAAAAACATTCAGTACTTC; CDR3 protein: CASSFFRLAGEKNIQYF
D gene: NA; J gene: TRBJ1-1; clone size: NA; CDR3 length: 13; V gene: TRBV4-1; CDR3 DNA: TGCGCCAGCAGGAAAACAGGGAACACTGAAGCTTTCTTT; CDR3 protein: CASRKTGNTEAFF
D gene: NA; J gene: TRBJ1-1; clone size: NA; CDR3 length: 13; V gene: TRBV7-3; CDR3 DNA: TGTGCCAGCAGCTTATGGGAGAACACTGAAGCTTTCTTT; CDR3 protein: CASSLWENTEAFF
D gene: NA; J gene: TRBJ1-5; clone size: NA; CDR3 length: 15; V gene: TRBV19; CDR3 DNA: TGTGCCGGGGGGCCGGGCCCCTTTGGGAATCAGCCCCAGCATTTT; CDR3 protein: CAGGPGPFGNQPQHF
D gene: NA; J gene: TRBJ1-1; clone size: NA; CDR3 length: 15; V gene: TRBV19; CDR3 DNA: TGTGCCAGTACCAATGAGGGGGGCTGGGACACTGAAGCTTTCTTT; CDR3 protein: CASTNEGGWDTEAFF
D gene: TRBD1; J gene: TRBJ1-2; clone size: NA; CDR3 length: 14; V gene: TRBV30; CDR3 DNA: TGTGCCTGGACTCAGGCCGGGACAGTTTATGGCTACACCTTC; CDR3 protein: CAWTQAGTVYGYTF
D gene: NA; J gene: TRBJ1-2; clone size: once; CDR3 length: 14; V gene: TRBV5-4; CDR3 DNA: TGTGCCAGCAGCTTGTGGGGAACGAACTATGGCTACACCTTC; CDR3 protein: CASSLWGTNYGYTF
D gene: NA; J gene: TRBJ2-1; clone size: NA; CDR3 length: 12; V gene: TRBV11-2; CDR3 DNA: TGTGCCAGCAGCCCTCGGGGTTATGAGCAGTTCTTC; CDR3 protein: CASSPRGYEQFF
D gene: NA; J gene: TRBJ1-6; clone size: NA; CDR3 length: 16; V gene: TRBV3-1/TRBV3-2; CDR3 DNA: TGTGCCAGCAGCCTGAAGGGGGGGGGCGCGGGGTCACCCCTCCACTTT; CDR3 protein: CASSLKGGGAGSPLHF
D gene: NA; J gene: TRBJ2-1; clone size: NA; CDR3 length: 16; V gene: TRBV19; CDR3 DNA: TGTGCCAGTAGTATAGATGGGGGGAGCTCCTACAATGAGCAGTTCTTC; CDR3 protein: CASSIDGGSSYNEQFF
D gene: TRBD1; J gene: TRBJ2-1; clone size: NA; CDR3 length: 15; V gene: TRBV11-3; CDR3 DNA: TGTGCCAGCAGCTTAGACCGGGGACAGAACAATGAGCAGTTCTTC; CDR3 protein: CASSLDRGQNNEQFF
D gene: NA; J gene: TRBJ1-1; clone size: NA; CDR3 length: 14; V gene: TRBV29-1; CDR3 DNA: TGCAGCGTTGAAGGGGGGCACCAGAACACTGAAGCTTTCTTT; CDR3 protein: CSVEGGHQNTEAFF
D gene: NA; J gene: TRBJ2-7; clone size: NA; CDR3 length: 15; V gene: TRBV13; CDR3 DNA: TGTGCCAGCAGCTTAGGTCGACGAAGCTCCTACGAGCAGTACTTC; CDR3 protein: CASSLGRRSSYEQYF
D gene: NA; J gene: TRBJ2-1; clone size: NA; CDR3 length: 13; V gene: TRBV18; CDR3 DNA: TGTGCCAGCTCAGCCATGGCCGACAATGAGCAGTTCTTC; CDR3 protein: CASSAMADNEQFF
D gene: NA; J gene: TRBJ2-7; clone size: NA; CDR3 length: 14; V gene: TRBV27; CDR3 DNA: TGTGCCAGCAAATGGGGTCTAGGAGCTGACGAGCAGTACTTC; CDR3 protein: CASKWGLGADEQYF